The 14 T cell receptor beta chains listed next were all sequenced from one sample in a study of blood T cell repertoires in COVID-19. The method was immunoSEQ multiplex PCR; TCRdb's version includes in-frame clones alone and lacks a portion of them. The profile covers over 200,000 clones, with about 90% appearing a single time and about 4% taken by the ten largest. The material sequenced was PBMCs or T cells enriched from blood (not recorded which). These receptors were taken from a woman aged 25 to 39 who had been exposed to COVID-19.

The CDR3 nucleotides are TGTGCCAGCAGTGAATTCCCTATGAACACCGGGGAGCTGTTTTTT. Translated: CASSEFPMNTGELFF. V is TRBV25-1 and J is TRBJ2-2; no clear D. Trimming removed 1 base from V and 1 base from J, with 7 bases in between. CDR1 is MGHDK and CDR2 is SYGVNS in the germline V gene. The CDR3 is 15 amino acids. Variable domain in full (rest from reference TRBV25-1 and TRBJ2-2): EADIYQTPRYLVIGTGKKITLECSQTMGHDKMYWYQQDPGMELHLIHYSYGVNSTEKGDLSSESTVSRIRTEHFPLTLESARPSHTSQYLCASSEFPMNTGELFFGEGSRLTVL.

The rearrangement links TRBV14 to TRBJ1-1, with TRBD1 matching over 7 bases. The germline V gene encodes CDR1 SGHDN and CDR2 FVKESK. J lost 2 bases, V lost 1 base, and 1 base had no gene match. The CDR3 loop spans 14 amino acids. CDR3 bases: TGTGCCAGCAGCCAAGGACAGGGAAACACTGAAGCTTTCTTT. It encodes CASSQGQGNTEAFF. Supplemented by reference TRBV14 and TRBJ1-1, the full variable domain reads EAGVTQFPSHSVIEKGQTVTLRCDPISGHDNLYWYRRVMGKEIKFLLHFVKESKQDESGMPNNRFLAERTGGTYSTLKVQPAELEDSGVYFCASSQGQGNTEAFFGQGTRLTVV.

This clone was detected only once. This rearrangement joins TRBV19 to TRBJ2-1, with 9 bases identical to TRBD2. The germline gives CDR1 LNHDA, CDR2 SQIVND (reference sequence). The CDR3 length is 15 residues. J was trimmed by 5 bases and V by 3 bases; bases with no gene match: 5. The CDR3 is CASSMGLAGNNEQFF. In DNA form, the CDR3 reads TGTGCCAGTAGTATGGGGCTAGCGGGGAACAATGAGCAGTTCTTC. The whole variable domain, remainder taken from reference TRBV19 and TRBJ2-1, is DGGITQSPKYLFRKEGQNVTLSCEQNLNHDAMYWYRQDPGQGLRLIYYSQIVNDFQKGDIAEGYSVSREKKESFPLTVTSAQKNPTAFYLCASSMGLAGNNEQFFGPGTRLTVL.

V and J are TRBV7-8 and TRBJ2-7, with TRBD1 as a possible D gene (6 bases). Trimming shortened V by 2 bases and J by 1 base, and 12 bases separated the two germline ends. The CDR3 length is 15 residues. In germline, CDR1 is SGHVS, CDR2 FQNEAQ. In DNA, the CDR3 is TGTGCCAGCAGCTTAAGGACAGAGAGGTCCTACGAGCAGTACTTC. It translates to CASSLRTERSYEQYF.

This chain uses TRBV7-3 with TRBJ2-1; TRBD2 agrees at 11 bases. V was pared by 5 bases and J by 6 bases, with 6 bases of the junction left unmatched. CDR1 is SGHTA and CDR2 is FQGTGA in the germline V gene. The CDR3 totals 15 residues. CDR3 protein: CASSEIAGGSNEQFF. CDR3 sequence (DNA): TGTGCCAGCAGCGAAATAGCGGGAGGGTCCAATGAGCAGTTCTTC.

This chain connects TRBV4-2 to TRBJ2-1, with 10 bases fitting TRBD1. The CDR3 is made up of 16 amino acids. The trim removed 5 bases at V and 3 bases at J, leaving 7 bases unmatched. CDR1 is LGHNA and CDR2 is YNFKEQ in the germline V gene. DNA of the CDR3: TGTGCCAGCAGCGAAACCGGGACAGGGGACTACAATGAGCAGTTCTTC. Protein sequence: CASSETGTGDYNEQFF.

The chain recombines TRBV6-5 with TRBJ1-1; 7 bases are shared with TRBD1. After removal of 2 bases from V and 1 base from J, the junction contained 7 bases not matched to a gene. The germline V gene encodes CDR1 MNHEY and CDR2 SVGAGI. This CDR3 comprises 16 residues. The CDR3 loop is CASSYPTGTANTEAFF. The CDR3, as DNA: TGTGCCAGCAGTTACCCGACCGGGACAGCGAACACTGAAGCTTTCTTT.

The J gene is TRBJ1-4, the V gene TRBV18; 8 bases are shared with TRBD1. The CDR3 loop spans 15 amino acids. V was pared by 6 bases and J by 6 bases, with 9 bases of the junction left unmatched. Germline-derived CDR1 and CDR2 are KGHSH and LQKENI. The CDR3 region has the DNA TGTGCCAGCTCTCGAATGGAGACAGGGGATGAAAAACTGTTTTTT. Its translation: CASSRMETGDEKLFF.

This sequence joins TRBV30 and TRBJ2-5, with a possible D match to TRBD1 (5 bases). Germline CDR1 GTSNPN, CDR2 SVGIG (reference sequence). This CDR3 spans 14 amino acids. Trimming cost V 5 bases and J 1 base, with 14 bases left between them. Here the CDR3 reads CAWVGEWGQETQYF. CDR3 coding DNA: TGTGCCTGGGTAGGGGAATGGGGCCAAGAGACCCAGTACTTC. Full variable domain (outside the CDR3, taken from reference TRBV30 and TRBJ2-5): SQTIHQWPATLVQPVGSPLSLECTVEGTSNPNLYWYRQAAGRGLQLLFYSVGIGQISSEVPQNLSASRPQDRQFILSSKKLLLSDSGFYLCAWVGEWGQETQYFGPGTRLLVL.

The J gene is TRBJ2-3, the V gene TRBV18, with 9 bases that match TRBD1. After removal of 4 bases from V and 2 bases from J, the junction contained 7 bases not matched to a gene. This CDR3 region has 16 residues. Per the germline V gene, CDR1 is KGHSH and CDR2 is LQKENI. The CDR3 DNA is TGTGCCAGCTCACTTCGGACAGGGGCGGTCACAGATACGCAGTATTTT. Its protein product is CASSLRTGAVTDTQYF.

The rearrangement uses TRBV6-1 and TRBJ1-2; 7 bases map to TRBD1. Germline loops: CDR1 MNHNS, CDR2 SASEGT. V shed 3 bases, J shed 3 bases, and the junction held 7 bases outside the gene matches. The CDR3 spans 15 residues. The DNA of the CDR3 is TGTGCCAGCAGTGATGACAGGGAAGTATACTATGGCTACACCTTC. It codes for CASSDDREVYYGYTF.

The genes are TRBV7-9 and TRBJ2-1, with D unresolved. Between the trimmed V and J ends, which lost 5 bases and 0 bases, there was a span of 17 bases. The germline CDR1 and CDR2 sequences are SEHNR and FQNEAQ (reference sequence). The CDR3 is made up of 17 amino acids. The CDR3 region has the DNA TGTGCCAGCAGCCGTAATGTTGGGCCTGTCTCCTACAATGAGCAGTTCTTC. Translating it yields CASSRNVGPVSYNEQFF.

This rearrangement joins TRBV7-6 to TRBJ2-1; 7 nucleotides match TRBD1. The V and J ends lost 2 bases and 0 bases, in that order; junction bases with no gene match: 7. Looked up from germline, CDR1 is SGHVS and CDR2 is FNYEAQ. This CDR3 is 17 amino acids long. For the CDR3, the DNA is TGTGCCAGCAGCTTATTGGACAGGCTAAGCTCCTACAATGAGCAGTTCTTC. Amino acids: CASSLLDRLSSYNEQFF.

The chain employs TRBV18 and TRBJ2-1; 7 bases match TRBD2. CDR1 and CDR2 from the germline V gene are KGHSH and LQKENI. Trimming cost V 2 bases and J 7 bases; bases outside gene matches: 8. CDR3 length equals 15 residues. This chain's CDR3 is CASSPRGGSSNEQFF. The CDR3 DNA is TGTGCCAGCTCACCAAGGGGCGGGAGTAGTAATGAGCAGTTCTTC.